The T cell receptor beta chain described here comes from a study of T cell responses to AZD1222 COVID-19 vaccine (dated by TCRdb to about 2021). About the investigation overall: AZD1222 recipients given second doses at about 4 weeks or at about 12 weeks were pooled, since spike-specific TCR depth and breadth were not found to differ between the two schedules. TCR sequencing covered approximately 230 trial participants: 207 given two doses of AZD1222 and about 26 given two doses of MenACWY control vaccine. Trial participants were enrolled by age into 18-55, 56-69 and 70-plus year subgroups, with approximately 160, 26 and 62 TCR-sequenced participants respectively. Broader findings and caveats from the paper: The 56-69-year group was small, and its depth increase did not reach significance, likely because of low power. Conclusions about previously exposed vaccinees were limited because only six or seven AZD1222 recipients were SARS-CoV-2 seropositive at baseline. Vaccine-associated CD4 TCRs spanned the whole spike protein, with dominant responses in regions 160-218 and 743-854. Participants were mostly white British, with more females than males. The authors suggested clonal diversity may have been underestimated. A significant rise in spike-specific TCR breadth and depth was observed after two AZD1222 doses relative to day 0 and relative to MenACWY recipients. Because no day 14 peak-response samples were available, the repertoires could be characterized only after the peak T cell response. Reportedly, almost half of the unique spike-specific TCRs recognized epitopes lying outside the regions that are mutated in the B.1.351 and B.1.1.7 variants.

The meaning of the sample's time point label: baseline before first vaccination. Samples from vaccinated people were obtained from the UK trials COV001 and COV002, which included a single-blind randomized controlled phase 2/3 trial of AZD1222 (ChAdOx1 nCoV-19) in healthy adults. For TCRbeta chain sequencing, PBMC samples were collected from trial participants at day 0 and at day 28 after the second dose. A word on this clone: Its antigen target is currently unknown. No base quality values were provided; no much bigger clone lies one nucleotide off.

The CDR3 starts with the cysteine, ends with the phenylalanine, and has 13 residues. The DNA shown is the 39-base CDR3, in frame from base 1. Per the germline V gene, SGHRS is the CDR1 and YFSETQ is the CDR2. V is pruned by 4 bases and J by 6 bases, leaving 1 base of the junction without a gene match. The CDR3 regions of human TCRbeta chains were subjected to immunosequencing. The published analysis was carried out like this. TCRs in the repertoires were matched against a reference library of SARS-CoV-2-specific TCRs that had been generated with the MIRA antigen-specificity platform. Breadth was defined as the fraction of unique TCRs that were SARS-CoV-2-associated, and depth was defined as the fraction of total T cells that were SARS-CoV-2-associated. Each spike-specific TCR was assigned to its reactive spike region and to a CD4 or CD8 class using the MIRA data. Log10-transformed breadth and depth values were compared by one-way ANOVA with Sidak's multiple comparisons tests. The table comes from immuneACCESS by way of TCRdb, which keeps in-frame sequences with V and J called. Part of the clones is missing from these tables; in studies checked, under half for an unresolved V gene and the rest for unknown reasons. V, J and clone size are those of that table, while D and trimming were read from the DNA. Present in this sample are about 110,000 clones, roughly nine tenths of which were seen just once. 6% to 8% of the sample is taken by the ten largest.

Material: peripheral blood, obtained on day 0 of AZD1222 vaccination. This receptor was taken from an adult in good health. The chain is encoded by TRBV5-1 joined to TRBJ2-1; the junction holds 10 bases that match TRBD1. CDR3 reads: CASSGTGANEQFF. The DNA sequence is TGCGCCAGCAGCGGGACAGGGGCCAATGAGCAGTTCTTC.